A single sample gave rise to the 21 T cell receptor beta chains below, sequenced in a study of PD-1 blockade in classical Hodgkin lymphoma. Some clones are missing from TCRdb's copy, which holds only in-frame ones; the method was immunoSEQ multiplex PCR. Of tens of thousands of clones in the sample, 89% were seen once. Exposure to brentuximab vedotin varied, and each patient had relapsed following autologous stem cell transplantation. The input for sequencing was peripheral blood mononuclear cells (PBMCs), taken before the second cycle of nivolumab. The receptors were sampled from a human donor with classical Hodgkin lymphoma.

This chain links TRBV19 with TRBJ2-3; TRBD1 aligns across 7 bases. This CDR3 region has 14 residues. Germline trimming cut 6 bases from V and 5 bases from J; bases unmatched to any gene: 8. In germline, CDR1 is LNHDA, CDR2 SQIVND (reference sequence). In DNA, the CDR3 is TGTGCCAGTAGCCAAGGGGGCTTGGAAGATACGCAGTATTTT. This sequence encodes CASSQGGLEDTQYF.

The V gene is TRBV2, the J gene TRBJ2-7; no clear D gene. The CDR3 loop spans 13 amino acids. V lost 7 bases, J lost 3 bases, and 13 bases lay in between. Germline V CDR1 and CDR2: SNHLY, FYNNEI. Written as DNA, the CDR3 is TGTGCCAGCAAAAAGGACGGGCGCTACGAGCAGTACTTC. Its protein product is CASKKDGRYEQYF.

The count of this clone is one. The gene calls are TRBV4-1 and TRBJ2-2; no clear D. The CDR3 consists of 13 residues. The V end was cut by 3 bases, the J end by 5 bases, with 7 bases between. Germline V gives CDR1 MGHRA, CDR2 YSYEKL. CDR3 sequence: CASSQLATGELFF. CDR3 in DNA: TGCGCCAGCAGCCAGCTTGCGACCGGGGAGCTGTTTTTT.

This clone was counted only a few times. The rearrangement uses TRBV9 and TRBJ1-2; 9 bases are shared with TRBD1. The V and J ends lost 0 bases and 8 bases, in that order; junction bases with no gene match: 5. CDR1 and CDR2 from the germline V gene are SGDLS and YYNGEE. There are 14 residues in the CDR3. This CDR3 is CASSVAGTGNGYTF. CDR3 in DNA: TGTGCCAGCAGCGTAGCCGGGACAGGGAACGGCTACACCTTC.

The rearrangement links TRBV27 to TRBJ2-7; D uncertain. This CDR3 is 15 amino acids long. Germline V CDR1 and CDR2: MNHEY, SMNVEV (reference sequence). Trimming shortened V by 2 bases and J by 1 base, and 12 bases separated the two germline ends. CDR3 protein: CASSLKWDLSYEQYF. DNA for the CDR3: TGTGCCAGCAGTTTAAAGTGGGATTTATCCTACGAGCAGTACTTC.

This clone was seen once. V usage is TRBV2 and J usage is TRBJ2-7; 7 positions agree with TRBD2. The junction had 8 bases not matched to a gene; V was cut back by 4 bases and J by 5 bases. Germline CDR1 SNHLY, CDR2 FYNNEI. The CDR3 totals 14 residues. This CDR3 is CASSVLSGKNEQYF. The DNA for the CDR3 is TGTGCCAGCAGTGTGTTAAGCGGGAAGAACGAGCAGTACTTC.

The J gene is TRBJ2-3, the V gene TRBV7-3, with TRBD2 as a possible D gene (6 bases). V was cut by 2 bases and J by 2 bases, with 20 bases left in between. CDR3 size: 18 residues. Germline loops: CDR1 SGHTA, CDR2 FQGTGA. The CDR3 DNA is TGTGCCAGCAGCTTAGGGGGGAATGGTATCAAACTCACAGATACGCAGTATTTT. This codes for CASSLGGNGIKLTDTQYF.

The chain has TRBV5-1 and TRBJ1-2; D ambiguous. The V gene lost 0 bases and the J gene lost 13 bases, with 19 bases spanning the gap. The CDR3 totals 14 residues. From germline, CDR1 is SGHRS and CDR2 YFSETQ. The DNA for the CDR3 is TGCGCCAGCAGCTTGGAAGTTGGGTCCTCCGAGGGCACCTTC. Protein: CASSLEVGSSEGTF.

This clone appeared a single time. V and J are TRBV7-9 and TRBJ1-1; D remains unclear. The CDR3 is made up of 12 amino acids. The V gene lost 3 bases and the J gene lost 1 base, with 3 bases spanning the gap. From germline, CDR1 is SEHNR and CDR2 FQNEAQ (reference sequence). The CDR3 is CASSFENTEAFF. The CDR3 DNA follows: TGTGCCAGCAGCTTCGAGAACACTGAAGCTTTCTTT.

The chain links TRBV28 to TRBJ2-7; a possible D gene is TRBD1 (5 bases). Trimming pared 4 bases from V and 3 bases from J, leaving 13 bases between. This CDR3 region has 14 residues. The V gene's germline CDR1 is MDHEN and CDR2 SYDVKM. In nucleotides, the CDR3 is TGTGCCAGCAGTTCTTCAGGGCAGGGCTACGAGCAGTACTTC. This encodes CASSSSGQGYEQYF.

This chain's CDR3 is CASSVDGLAKNIQYF. CDR3 bases: TGTGCCAGCAGCGTAGATGGTCTAGCCAAAAACATTCAGTACTTC. This rearrangement joins TRBV9 to TRBJ2-4; D not certain. Germline V gives CDR1 SGDLS, CDR2 YYNGEE. This CDR3 is 15 amino acids long. V was cut by 0 bases and J by 0 bases, with 7 bases left in between.

This clone came up a few times. This CDR3 is CASKIERGYNEQFF. In DNA form, the CDR3 reads TGCGCCAGCAAGATCGAGCGGGGCTACAATGAGCAGTTCTTC. The V gene is TRBV10-2, the J gene TRBJ2-1; 7 bases fit TRBD2. The CDR3 spans 14 residues. Germline CDR1 WSHSY, CDR2 SAAADI. Losses at the gene ends were 7 bases for V and 3 bases for J; bases not matched to a gene: 6.

The CDR3 DNA sequence: TGTGCCACCGTTGGGGGGGTGGTGAATGAGCAGTTCTTC. It codes for CATVGGVVNEQFF. The V gene is TRBV28, the J gene TRBJ2-1; 7 positions agree with TRBD2. CDR1 is MDHEN, CDR2 SYDVKM, per germline. The CDR3 extends over 13 amino acids. Germline trimming cut 10 bases from V and 7 bases from J; bases unmatched to any gene: 10.

The chain employs TRBV5-1 and TRBJ1-1; D is uncertain. V was cut by 1 base and J by 2 bases, with 6 bases left in between. This CDR3 has 13 residues. Looked up from germline, CDR1 is SGHRS and CDR2 is YFSETQ. CDR3 region: CASSLRLNTEAFF. The CDR3 DNA reads as TGCGCCAGCAGCTTGAGGTTAAACACTGAAGCTTTCTTT.

This rearrangement joins TRBV5-1 to TRBJ2-4, with 9 positions matching TRBD1. V gave up 0 bases and J gave up 5 bases; unmatched junction bases: 6. The CDR3 extends over 16 amino acids. Germline CDR1 SGHRS, CDR2 YFSETQ. CDR3 in DNA: TGCGCCAGCAGCTTGGTAGGACAGGGGTTCGAAAACATTCAGTACTTC. Translating gives CASSLVGQGFENIQYF.

The chain carries TRBV11-2 and TRBJ2-7, with unresolved D. From germline, CDR1 is SGHAT and CDR2 FQNNGV. The CDR3 has 10 residues. Trimming stripped 1 base from V and 6 bases from J, with 1 base between. The CDR3 here is CASSLVEQYF. CDR3 DNA sequence: TGTGCCAGCAGCTTAGTCGAGCAGTACTTC.

V usage is TRBV6-4 and J usage is TRBJ1-4; 9 bases map to TRBD1. V was clipped by 11 bases and J by 10 bases; unmatched bases: 8. The CDR3 consists of 12 residues. Germline assignment: CDR1 MRHNA and CDR2 SNTAGT. The DNA of the CDR3 is TGTGCCCAAAGGGACAGGGACAGAAAACTGTTTTTT. Its translation is CAQRDRDRKLFF.

As to this clone: One junction end disagrees with the germline gene, perhaps due to a read error. The rearrangement links TRBV7-7 to TRBJ2-5; D call uncertain. CDR1 is SSHAT, CDR2 FNYEAQ, per germline (reference sequence). There are 14 residues in the CDR3. In DNA, the CDR3 is TGTGCTAGCAGCTTAAACGACATGGGAGAGACCCAGTACTTC. It encodes CASSLNDMGETQYF.

CDR3 protein: CASSPSKNTEAFF. The DNA for the CDR3 is TGTGCCAGCTCACCCTCCAAGAACACTGAAGCTTTCTTT. The chain uses TRBV18 and TRBJ1-1, with unresolved D. V was cut by 3 bases and J by 1 base, with 6 bases left in between. Germline CDR1 KGHSH, CDR2 LQKENI. The CDR3 has 13 residues.

The chain carries TRBV5-1 and TRBJ2-6; perhaps TRBD1 as D (6 bases). CDR1 and CDR2 from the germline V gene are SGHRS and YFSETQ. V was clipped by 3 bases and J by 0 bases, with 10 bases between them. This CDR3 comprises 16 residues. In nucleotides, the CDR3 is TGCGCCAGCAGCTCGGAAGGGGGCTCTGGGGCCAACGTCCTGACTTTC. This encodes CASSSEGGSGANVLTF.

This chain joins TRBV28 and TRBJ2-3; 10 bases are a match to TRBD1. The CDR3 spans 15 residues. V was clipped by 7 bases and J by 3 bases; unmatched bases: 7. Germline V gene sequence: CDR1 MDHEN, CDR2 SYDVKM. In DNA form, the CDR3 reads TGTGCCAGCAAGACAGGGGGCGAATGGACAGATACGCAGTATTTT. Protein: CASKTGGEWTDTQYF.